The 6 T cell receptor beta chains below were found in one sample sequenced in a study of blood T cell repertoires in COVID-19. This table comes from immunoSEQ multiplex PCR, and its TCRdb copy is limited to in-frame clones, with some not included. The table lists about 78,000 clones, about 89% of them singletons. Specimen: peripheral blood. Every receptor here comes from a man aged 45 to 65 with active or convalescent COVID-19.

In DNA, the CDR3 is TGTGCCAGCAGCACCACGGACAGGGTAGGTCAGCCCCAGCATTTT. As protein: CASSTTDRVGQPQHF. The gene calls are TRBV14 and TRBJ1-5; 8 bases fit TRBD1. With V trimmed by 5 bases and J by 6 bases, 9 bases remained unmatched. CDR3 size: 15 residues. The germline gives CDR1 SGHDN, CDR2 FVKESK.

CDR3 DNA: TGTGCCAGCAGCCCTGACTCGAACACCGGGGAGCTGTTTTTT. Its translation is CASSPDSNTGELFF. This rearrangement joins TRBV5-8 to TRBJ2-2; D gene uncertain. The CDR3 sequence is 14 residues long. Germline V gene data show CDR1 as SGHTS and CDR2 as YDEGEE. Trimming stripped 4 bases from V and 0 bases from J, with 7 bases between. Complete variable domain (other parts from reference TRBV5-8 and TRBJ2-2): EAGVTQSPTHLIKTRGQQATLRCSPISGHTSVYWYQQALGLGLQFLLWYDEGEERNRGNFPPRFSGRQFPNYSSELNVNALELEDSALYLCASSPDSNTGELFFGEGSRLTVL.

The rearrangement joins TRBV2 to TRBJ1-5, with 7 bases that match TRBD1. This CDR3 has 14 residues. Germline assignment: CDR1 SNHLY and CDR2 FYNNEI. J gave up 6 bases and V 3 bases, and 5 bases lay outside the gene matches. The CDR3 DNA reads TGTGCCAGCAGTGAGACAGGGTGGGGTCAGCCCCAGCATTTT. Its protein is CASSETGWGQPQHF. Based on the CDR3 plus reference TRBV2 and TRBJ1-5, the full variable domain is EPEVTQTPSHQVTQMGQEVILRCVPISNHLYFYWYRQILGQKVEFLVSFYNNEISEKSEIFDDQFSVERPDGSNFTLKIRSTKLEDSAMYFCASSETGWGQPQHFGDGTRLSIL.

This clone came up once. At one of its ends the junction is not consistent with the germline gene, which may arise from a read error. The chain carries TRBV6-1 and TRBJ1-6; D is uncertain. This CDR3 has 14 residues. Germline V CDR1 and CDR2: MNHNS, SASEGT. The DNA of the CDR3 is TGTGCCAGCAGTGAGGCGGAGACTAATCCACCCCTCCACTTT. Encoded protein: CASSEAETNPPLHF.

Turning to this clone: This same CDR3 is encoded by further DNA sequences in the sample. The chain employs TRBV29-1 and TRBJ1-6, with 8 bases lining up with TRBD1. Losses at the gene ends were 4 bases for V and 8 bases for J; bases not matched to a gene: 4. CDR1 is SQVTM, CDR2 ANQGSEA, per germline. This CDR3 is built from 13 residues. DNA for the CDR3: TGCAGCGTTGGACAGGGGATGGATTCACCCCTCCACTTT. Amino acid sequence: CSVGQGMDSPLHF.

This chain connects TRBV10-2 to TRBJ2-5; 9 bases line up with TRBD2. The CDR3 runs 13 residues. Germline CDR1 reads WSHSY; CDR2 reads SAAADI. J lost 2 bases, V lost 6 bases, and 1 base had no gene match. The CDR3 DNA is TGCGCCAGCAGGCTAGCGGGGCAAGAGACCCAGTACTTC. Protein sequence: CASRLAGQETQYF.